A single TCR beta chain is shown here with its context. TCRdb's copy holds only in-frame clones and misses some; the assay was immunoSEQ multiplex PCR. Among 50,000 or so clones listed, roughly 95% were seen once. Germline lookup yields CDR1 KGHDR and CDR2 SFDVKD. The CDR3 runs 12 residues. Deletions cut 7 bases from V and 5 bases from J, with 8 bases between. This entry comes from a study of control samples from healthy donors and cancer patients. This chain links TRBV24-1 with TRBJ1-5, with D hard to call. The receptor's source is a woman aged 18-29 years in good health. What was sequenced was blood. CDR3 sequence reads: CATSRPYQPQHF. CDR3 in DNA: TGTGCCACCAGCCGGCCCTATCAGCCCCAGCATTTT.